The count of the clone carrying this T cell receptor beta chain is one. Its target is unknown. Combining a sample-barcoded 5' primer with a J-beta primer mix, a second PCR ran for about 7 to 12 cycles. A 12-random-nucleotide template-switch adaptor tagged each cDNA molecule. Using its own MiXCR run on the 5' RACE reads, TCRdb lists one record per CDR3 protein. This sample has 1.6 million or so distinct CDR3 sequences; 34% occur once, and the top ten carry roughly 10%. The sample belongs to a study of blood T cells in healthy people across ages. The study's findings and limits: A strong correlation was seen between TCR beta diversity and naive T cell percentage.

The sequenced sample was blood. The sequence was obtained from a woman aged 25 to 39 in good health.

CDR3 residues: CARNSQYRGQETQYF. Written as DNA, the CDR3 is TGTGCCCGCAACTCCCAATACAGGGGTCAGGAGACCCAGTACTTC. The J gene is TRBJ2-5, the V gene TRBV3-1; 7 bases fit TRBD1. With V trimmed by 11 bases and J by 5 bases, 17 bases remained unmatched. CDR3 length equals 15 residues. The V gene's germline CDR1 is LGHDT and CDR2 YNNKEL (reference sequence).